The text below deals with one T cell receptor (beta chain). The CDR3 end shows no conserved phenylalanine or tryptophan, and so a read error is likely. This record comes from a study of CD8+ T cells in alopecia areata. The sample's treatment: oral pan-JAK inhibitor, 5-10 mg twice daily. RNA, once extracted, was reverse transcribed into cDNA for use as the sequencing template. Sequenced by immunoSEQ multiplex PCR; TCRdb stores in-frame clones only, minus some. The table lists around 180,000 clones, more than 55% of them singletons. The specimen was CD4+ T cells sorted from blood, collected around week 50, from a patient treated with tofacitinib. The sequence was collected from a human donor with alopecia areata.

CDR3 sequence: CASSPGSTIYS. The CDR3 DNA is TGTGCCAGCAGCCCGGGGAGCACCATATATTCT. The chain has TRBV14 and TRBJ1-3; D is unresolved. Trimming removed 4 bases from V and 9 bases from J, with 7 bases in between. The CDR3 totals 11 residues. The germline CDR1 and CDR2 sequences are SGHDN and FVKESK.